This T cell receptor beta chain was observed in a study of T cell responses to AZD1222 COVID-19 vaccine. Overall study: Second-dose intervals near 4 or 12 weeks were combined. Points from the study as a whole: At 160-218 and 743-854, vaccine-associated CD4 TCRs were dominant, and they spanned spike. Spike-specific TCR breadth and depth grew following two AZD1222 doses. After the peak T cell response, and only then, were repertoires sampled.

With V trimmed by 0 bases and J by 6 bases, 6 bases remained unmatched. Per the germline V gene, CDR1 is MNHEY and CDR2 is SVGAGI. The CDR3 is made up of 16 amino acids. A word on this clone: Its specificity is not known.

Using immunoSEQ multiplex PCR, the repertoire was profiled, and TCRdb retains in-frame clones only, with some absent. Of roughly 100,000 clones detected, around 76% appear once; the ten largest clones hold approximately 5%. Here the sequenced sample was peripheral blood, taken on day 0 of AZD1222 vaccination. The J gene is TRBJ2-3, the V gene TRBV6-5; 10 nucleotides line up with TRBD2. The sequence derives from an adult in good health. CDR3 bases: TGTGCCAGCAGTTACTCGAGCGGGGGGGGTTATGATACGCAGTATTTT. Translated: CASSYSSGGGYDTQYF.